The 8 T cell receptor beta chains reported below all come from one sample, sequenced in a study of T cells in Graves' hyperthyroidism and ophthalmopathy (dated by TCRdb to 2018 to 2020). Libraries were constructed by multiplex PCR. Sequencer: Illumina HiSeq 2000. The TCR beta CDR3 regions were amplified from the RNA transcripts. For the first round of RT-PCR on the TCR CDR3, the HTBI primer set was used together with the Qiagen OneStep RT-PCR kit. TCRdb reanalyzed the raw reads on its own, using fastp at Q25 for trimming and MiXCR for clone calling, and kept in-frame beta chains. Rows matching on CDR3 protein sequence are summarized as one entry with the most common DNA and genes. Here the sample has approximately 430,000 distinct CDR3 sequences; less than 20% occur a single time. The top ten constitute about 7.7% of the sample. Sequenced: blood. These receptors originate from a young woman with Graves' hyperthyroidism.

The chain employs TRBV27 and TRBJ1-1; maybe TRBD1 (5 bases). Between the trimmed V and J ends, which lost 6 bases and 7 bases, there was a span of 15 bases. Germline CDR1 reads MNHEY; CDR2 reads SMNVEV (reference sequence). The CDR3 extends over 13 amino acids. The CDR3 reads CASSVAGGFEAFF. For the CDR3, the DNA is TGTGCCAGCAGCGTCGCCGGGGGGTTTGAAGCTTTCTTT.

This chain connects TRBV4-1 to TRBJ2-3, with D possibly TRBD2 on 5 matching bases. Trimming cost V 0 bases and J 4 bases, with 11 bases left between them. This CDR3 region has 15 residues. Germline V gene sequence: CDR1 MGHRA, CDR2 YSYEKL. The CDR3 DNA sequence: TGCGCCAGCAGCCAAGAATCCGCGGGCGCAGATACGCAGTATTTT. Its protein is CASSQESAGADTQYF.

This clonotype has just a few counts. This chain connects TRBV12-3 or TRBV12-4 to TRBJ2-7; 9 bases map to TRBD1. This CDR3 region has 14 residues. The V gene end was trimmed by 7 bases and the J gene end by 2 bases; junction bases not matched to a gene: 6. This chain's CDR3 is CASNLQGAPYEQYF. The CDR3 nucleotides read TGTGCCAGCAACCTACAGGGGGCTCCCTACGAGCAGTACTTC.

This clonotype was found many times. This sequence joins TRBV6-2 or TRBV6-3 and TRBJ2-4; 7 bases align to TRBD1. The ends lost 2 bases at V and 2 bases at J; junction bases unmatched: 18. Germline V gene data show CDR1 as MNHEY and CDR2 as SVGEGT. CDR3 length: 20 residues. In DNA, the CDR3 is TGTGCCAGCAGTTACCGGCCGACCATCGGGACAGTAGTAACCAAAAACATTCAGTACTTC. Amino acids: CASSYRPTIGTVVTKNIQYF.

This clonotype was counted at least ten times. The chain combines TRBV12-3 or TRBV12-4 with TRBJ2-1; D may be TRBD1 or TRBD2 (6 bases each). The CDR3 has 16 residues. With 5 bases removed from V and 8 bases from J, the gap between germline ends came to 22 bases. The CDR3 spells CASSLVAWGAADEQFF. DNA for the CDR3: TGTGCCAGCAGTCTCGTAGCCTGGGGGGCTGCCGATGAGCAGTTCTTC.

This clonotype has a handful of counts. Here the CDR3 reads CASSGGSSGANVLTF. As DNA, the CDR3 is TGCGCCAGCAGCGGAGGGAGTTCCGGGGCCAACGTCCTGACTTTC. The chain uses TRBV5-1 and TRBJ2-6; a weak D match, TRBD2 (6 bases). The CDR3 totals 15 residues. V was trimmed by 4 bases and J by 4 bases, leaving 12 bases between them. Germline CDR1 SGHRS, CDR2 YFSETQ.

V gene TRBV6-1 combines with J gene TRBJ2-3; 10 bases map to TRBD1. The CDR3 loop spans 13 amino acids. Germline-derived CDR1 and CDR2 are MNHNS and SASEGT. The V gene end was trimmed by 8 bases and the J gene end by 6 bases; junction bases not matched to a gene: 5. The CDR3 region has the DNA TGTGCCAGCCGACAGGGGGCTCAGGATACGCAGTATTTT. Translated, it gives CASRQGAQDTQYF.

This clonotype was counted many times. Written as DNA, the CDR3 is TGTGCCAGCAGCCTCAGGGTAGGGCCCCAGCATTTT. This encodes CASSLRVGPQHF. This chain uses TRBV28 with TRBJ1-5; D possibly corresponds to TRBD1 (5 bases). Between the trimmed V and J ends, which lost 6 bases and 9 bases, there was a span of 12 bases. The CDR3 contains 12 residues. Germline CDR1 and CDR2: MDHEN and SYDVKM.